This T cell receptor beta chain emerged from a study of identical twins. CDR3 length: 14 residues. The germline V and J ends were trimmed by 5 bases and 1 base, with 11 bases remaining between them. Per the germline V gene, CDR1 is ENHRY and CDR2 is SYGVKD. There are a few counts of this clonotype. What it binds is unknown. A single record per CDR3 protein comes from TCRdb applying MiXCR to the 5' RACE reads. The sample shows some 1,600,000 distinct CDR3 sequences, about 32% of them seen only once. Overall study findings and caveats: Fewer insertions characterized abundant cord blood beta clonotypes, whereas memory repertoires showed none.

This receptor was obtained from a newborn girl in good health. V usage is TRBV10-3 and J usage is TRBJ2-5, with D perhaps matching TRBD1 (7 bases). Sequencing was carried out using cord blood. In DNA, the CDR3 is TGTGCCATCAGTAACAGGGGACTCCAAGAGACCCAGTACTTC. Translation gives CAISNRGLQETQYF.